Only one count was recorded for the clone carrying this T cell receptor beta chain. Germline CDR1 reads SGHRS; CDR2 reads YFSETQ. The CDR3 length is 15 residues. V lost 0 bases and J lost 0, with 9 bases in between. This sample stems from a study of T cell responses to AZD1222 COVID-19 vaccine. The protocol was immunoSEQ multiplex PCR, while the TCRdb copy is restricted to in-frame clones and leaves out a portion. The profile shows 90,000 to 120,000 clones, approximately 86% of them singletons. The TCR was taken from an adult in good health. The specimen comprised peripheral blood, sampled on day 0 of AZD1222 vaccination. The genes are TRBV5-1 and TRBJ1-1, with D hard to call. This CDR3 is CASSLGLGVNTEAFF. CDR3 coding DNA: TGCGCCAGCAGCTTGGGGCTCGGTGTGAACACTGAAGCTTTCTTT.